Presented here are 2 T cell receptor beta chains from one specimen sequenced in a study of sequential checkpoint blockade in melanoma. TCRdb's table, derived via immunoSEQ multiplex PCR, lists solely in-frame clones and lacks some. In the table there are some 10,000 clones, roughly 77% of which are singletons. Treatment indicated: randomized to nivolumab then ipilimumab (arm A) or the reverse (arm B). The sample was CD8+ T cells sorted from blood (inferred from file names), taken from a patient given nivolumab and ipilimumab in sequence. Receptors originate from a human donor with melanoma.

The chain employs TRBV9 and TRBJ1-4; D perhaps matches TRBD1 (6 bases). The CDR3 runs to 15 residues. With 0 bases removed from V and 0 bases from J, the gap between germline ends came to 6 bases. Germline lookup yields CDR1 SGDLS and CDR2 YYNGEE. DNA of the CDR3: TGTGCCAGCAGCGTAGGGACAGCAACTAATGAAAAACTGTTTTTT. Translated: CASSVGTATNEKLFF.

A remark on this clone: Other DNA sequences from this sample encode an identical CDR3 as well. The genes are TRBV2 and TRBJ1-5, with D possibly matching TRBD1 (5 bases). Germline V gene sequence: CDR1 SNHLY, CDR2 FYNNEI. The V end lost 6 bases, the J end lost 0 bases, and 9 bases lay between the germline ends. The CDR3 runs 14 residues. The CDR3 coding sequence is TGTGCCAGCAGAGACAGCTATAGCAATCAGCCCCAGCATTTT. Encoded protein: CASRDSYSNQPQHF.